Below are 30 T cell receptor beta chains sequenced from a single sample in a study of human T cells and chemical hapten exposure. Via MiXCR, TCRdb re-called the 5' RACE reads, giving one row per CDR3 protein. The sample carries over 95,000 distinct CDR3 sequences, 19% recorded once. The authors' total RNA extraction used unfractionated whole blood. Source of these receptors: a human donor in good health.

This clonotype was observed a handful of times. The chain is built from TRBV5-1 and TRBJ1-1; the D gene is possibly TRBD1 (5 bases). The CDR3 totals 15 residues. V dropped 6 bases and J dropped 1 base, with 16 bases sitting between them. The germline gives CDR1 SGHRS, CDR2 YFSETQ. The CDR3 region is CASTYGGGRNTEAFF. The CDR3 DNA reads TGCGCCAGCACCTACGGCGGGGGGAGGAACACTGAAGCTTTCTTT.

This clonotype was picked up a small number of times. The J gene is TRBJ1-1, the V gene TRBV5-6; D is unresolved. There are 15 residues in the CDR3. V was pared by 4 bases and J by 8 bases, with 21 bases between. Germline CDR1 SGHDT, CDR2 YYEEEE. The CDR3 DNA sequence: TGTGCCAGCAGCGCCACGGTCCCCCGGTATATGGAAGCTTTCTTT. It translates to CASSATVPRYMEAFF.

This chain links TRBV19 with TRBJ1-5; 11 nucleotides line up with TRBD1. V lost 5 bases, J lost 4 bases, and 4 bases stayed unmatched. The CDR3 has 15 amino acids. Germline V gene sequence: CDR1 LNHDA, CDR2 SQIVND (reference sequence). The CDR3 sequence: CASSGQGAGNQPQHF. The CDR3 nucleotides are TGTGCCAGTAGTGGACAGGGGGCCGGTAATCAGCCCCAGCATTTT.

The chain links TRBV29-1 to TRBJ1-3; no clear D. This CDR3 region has 11 residues. The germline V and J ends were trimmed by 6 bases and 3 bases, with 6 bases remaining between them. Germline V CDR1 and CDR2: SQVTM, ANQGSEA. In nucleotides, the CDR3 is TGCAGCGTATACGGTGGAAACACCATATATTTT. Translating it yields CSVYGGNTIYF.

The table lists this clonotype with a few counts. The J gene is TRBJ1-4, the V gene TRBV4-1; D is unresolved. The CDR3 runs to 13 residues. V lost 1 base, J lost 8 bases, and 8 bases lay in between. The germline CDR1 and CDR2 sequences are MGHRA and YSYEKL. CDR3 sequence: CASSQALVEKLFF. As DNA, the CDR3 is TGCGCCAGCAGCCAAGCCCTGGTGGAAAAACTGTTTTTT.

V is TRBV14 and J is TRBJ2-7; 9 bases fit TRBD2. CDR3 length: 14 residues. Per germline, CDR1 SGHDN and CDR2 FVKESK. The V gene end was trimmed by 1 base and the J gene end by 7 bases; junction bases not matched to a gene: 5. The CDR3 sequence is CASSQARLAGEQYF. The CDR3, as DNA: TGTGCCAGCAGCCAAGCCCGCCTAGCGGGGGAGCAGTACTTC.

The chain employs TRBV20-1 and TRBJ1-4, with 9 bases fitting TRBD1. CDR3 length equals 17 residues. In germline, CDR1 is DFQATT, CDR2 SNEGSKA (reference sequence). V gave up 1 base and J gave up 7 bases; unmatched junction bases: 13. The CDR3 is CSARARTGASQAEKLFF. In DNA form, the CDR3 reads TGCAGTGCTAGAGCCAGGACAGGGGCGAGTCAGGCTGAAAAACTGTTTTTT.

This clonotype has a handful of counts. The chain couples TRBV9 to TRBJ1-1; no clear D gene. Trimming left V 0 bases short and J 8 bases short, with 8 bases between. This CDR3 region has 12 residues. CDR1 and CDR2 from the germline V gene are SGDLS and YYNGEE. CDR3 nucleotides: TGTGCCAGCAGCGTAGGTCGGGAAGAAGCTTTCTTT. This gives the protein CASSVGREEAFF.

This clonotype was observed a handful of times. The chain links TRBV28 to TRBJ1-5, with D perhaps matching TRBD1 (5 bases). The germline gives CDR1 MDHEN, CDR2 SYDVKM. V was pared by 3 bases and J by 3 bases, with 12 bases between. This CDR3 comprises 15 residues. The CDR3 sequence is CASSFTGPSNQPQHF. CDR3 DNA sequence: TGTGCCAGCAGTTTCACAGGACCTTCCAATCAGCCCCAGCATTTT.

The chain couples TRBV6-5 to TRBJ2-3; 9 bases fit TRBD2. The V and J ends lost 7 bases and 3 bases, in that order; junction bases with no gene match: 8. Germline CDR1 reads MNHEY; CDR2 reads SVGAGI. The CDR3 is 15 residues long. The CDR3 sequence: CASTYTGLATDTQYF. In DNA, the CDR3 is TGTGCCAGCACCTACACGGGACTAGCTACAGATACGCAGTATTTT.

The V call is TRBV29-1, the J call TRBJ1-1; D not certain. This CDR3 spans 15 amino acids. The V end lost 5 bases, the J end lost 0 bases, and 16 bases lay between the germline ends. Germline-derived CDR1 and CDR2 are SQVTM and ANQGSEA. CDR3 coding DNA: TGCAGCGTTAATCGGGCAAACAACATGAACACTGAAGCTTTCTTT. This codes for CSVNRANNMNTEAFF.

This rearrangement joins TRBV5-1 to TRBJ2-3; D is unresolved. Trimming pared 0 bases from V and 10 bases from J, leaving 12 bases between. Germline-derived CDR1 and CDR2 are SGHRS and YFSETQ. The CDR3 consists of 13 residues. CDR3 amino acids: CASSLAAESPQYF. The CDR3 nucleotides read TGCGCCAGCAGCTTGGCCGCTGAATCCCCGCAGTATTTT.

This clonotype came up a few times. The chain links TRBV4-1 to TRBJ2-7; no clear D. Deletions cut 2 bases from V and 6 bases from J, with 17 bases between. In germline, CDR1 is MGHRA, CDR2 YSYEKL. The CDR3 has 15 residues. CDR3 coding DNA: TGCGCCAGCAGCCAAACACTAAAAGGGAACGGCGAGCAGTACTTC. The encoded protein is CASSQTLKGNGEQYF.

This clonotype was observed a handful of times. The chain joins TRBV5-1 to TRBJ2-4, with TRBD2 identical over 14 bases. The CDR3 contains 21 residues. The germline CDR1 and CDR2 sequences are SGHRS and YFSETQ. V trimming: 7 bases; J trimming: 0 bases; junction bases outside the gene matches: 18. The CDR3, as DNA: TGCGCCAGCTCACCGGGACTAGCGGGAGAGAACGCACGCCTAGCCAAAAACATTCAGTACTTC. Translating it yields CASSPGLAGENARLAKNIQYF.

The chain employs TRBV11-2 and TRBJ2-7; TRBD1 aligns across 8 bases. The germline V gene encodes CDR1 SGHAT and CDR2 FQNNGV. This CDR3 is built from 16 residues. V lost 4 bases, J lost 4 bases, and 12 bases stayed unmatched. The CDR3 DNA follows: TGTGCCAGCAGCTCGCGACGGTCGGGACAGGTGTACGAGCAGTACTTC. This translates into CASSSRRSGQVYEQYF.

The chain links TRBV6-1 to TRBJ2-1, with 10 bases matching TRBD2. Trimming took 8 bases from V and 7 from J; bases not matched to a gene: 17. Germline values: CDR1 MNHNS, CDR2 SASEGT. This CDR3 has 17 residues. Here the CDR3 DNA reads TGTGCCAGCGCTAGAACTATAGCGGGAGGAGGAGGTAATGAGCAGTTCTTC. This codes for CASARTIAGGGGNEQFF.

This chain connects TRBV19 to TRBJ2-2; 10 bases line up with TRBD1. The V and J ends lost 5 bases and 5 bases, in that order; junction bases with no gene match: 8. Per germline, CDR1 LNHDA and CDR2 SQIVND (reference sequence). The CDR3 has 16 amino acids. The CDR3 reads CASSPRTGGGTGELFF. The CDR3 DNA sequence: TGTGCCAGTAGTCCTCGGACAGGGGGAGGGACCGGGGAGCTGTTTTTT.

This clonotype has a handful of counts. The V and J genes are TRBV6-5 and TRBJ2-1, with 12 bases lining up with TRBD2. Looked up from germline, CDR1 is MNHEY and CDR2 is SVGAGI. The CDR3 contains 16 residues. V trimming: 6 bases; J trimming: 7 bases; junction bases outside the gene matches: 10. CDR3 in DNA: TGTGCCAGCAGGACCCTAGCGGGAGGGCCGAAAAATGAGCAGTTCTTC. It translates to CASRTLAGGPKNEQFF.

In its sample, this clonotype was seen a few times. The chain recombines TRBV12-3 or TRBV12-4 with TRBJ1-5; tentative D call: TRBD1 (6 bases). CDR3 length: 15 amino acids. Trimming removed 6 bases from V and 5 bases from J, with 17 bases in between. The CDR3 DNA follows: TGTGCCAGCAGCCCCGTAGGGGGTGGGGATCAGCCCCAGCATTTT. Its protein is CASSPVGGGDQPQHF.

The J gene is TRBJ1-5, the V gene TRBV27, with D perhaps matching TRBD1 (5 bases). The CDR3 contains 14 residues. Germline lookup yields CDR1 MNHEY and CDR2 SMNVEV (reference sequence). Trimming pared 3 bases from V and 6 bases from J, leaving 12 bases between. In nucleotides, the CDR3 is TGTGCCAGCAGTTTGGGAAGGGGCGGTCAGCCCCAGCATTTT. Translating it yields CASSLGRGGQPQHF.

The CDR3 region is CSAPEGTGELFF. CDR3 nucleotides: TGCAGTGCTCCAGAAGGGACCGGGGAGCTGTTTTTT. The chain links TRBV20-1 to TRBJ2-2; D call uncertain. Germline V gene data show CDR1 as DFQATT and CDR2 as SNEGSKA (reference sequence). The CDR3 extends over 12 amino acids. With 5 bases removed from V and 5 bases from J, the gap between germline ends came to 9 bases.

This clonotype was found a few times. This rearrangement joins TRBV6-1 to TRBJ1-1, with D unresolved. CDR1 and CDR2 (germline): MNHNS, SASEGT. Trimming stripped 6 bases from V and 4 bases from J, with 9 bases between. The CDR3 length is 12 residues. The CDR3 region has the DNA TGTGCCAGCAGGCCCCAGGTCACTGAAGCTTTCTTT. Protein: CASRPQVTEAFF.

This clonotype was counted between two and nine times. V gene TRBV13 combines with J gene TRBJ2-3; no clear D gene. The ends were cut back, 3 bases at V and 6 bases at J, with 10 bases in the middle. Per the germline V gene, CDR1 is PRHDT and CDR2 is FYEKMQ (reference sequence). This CDR3 region has 13 residues. The CDR3, as DNA: TGTGCCAGCAGCTTGTCGCGACCGGATACGCAGTATTTT. It encodes CASSLSRPDTQYF.

This clonotype has more than one count but fewer than ten. The V call is TRBV27, the J call TRBJ2-1; either TRBD1 or TRBD2 may supply D (5 bases each). The V gene lost 6 bases and the J gene lost 8 bases, with 11 bases spanning the gap. This CDR3 region has 12 residues. Germline CDR1 MNHEY, CDR2 SMNVEV (reference sequence). Written as DNA, the CDR3 is TGTGCCAGCAGAAACTTGGGGGATGAGCAGTTCTTC. This encodes CASRNLGDEQFF.

This chain links TRBV6-2 or TRBV6-3 with TRBJ2-1; 10 nucleotides agree with TRBD1. CDR3 length: 15 amino acids. CDR1 MNHEY and CDR2 SVGEGT come from the germline V gene. The junction had 4 bases not matched to a gene; V was cut back by 4 bases and J by 4 bases. CDR3 residues: CASSSGDRGYNEQFF. In DNA form, the CDR3 reads TGTGCCAGCAGTTCGGGGGACAGGGGATACAATGAGCAGTTCTTC.

This chain connects TRBV29-1 to TRBJ2-2; TRBD2 matches at 12 bases. Germline trimming cut 7 bases from V and 6 bases from J; bases unmatched to any gene: 9. CDR3 length: 15 residues. CDR1 and CDR2 (germline): SQVTM, ANQGSEA. The CDR3 DNA sequence: TGCAGCGCTGACCTGGGACTAGCGGGCCCCGGGGAGCTGTTTTTT. Residues: CSADLGLAGPGELFF.

This clonotype was counted only a few times. The J gene is TRBJ2-1, the V gene TRBV27; D tentatively reads TRBD1 or TRBD2 (5 bases each). V gave up 5 bases and J gave up 15 bases, with 17 bases separating them. Per the germline V gene, CDR1 is MNHEY and CDR2 is SMNVEV (reference sequence). CDR3 size: 12 residues. The CDR3 nucleotides are TGTGCCAGCAGTCCCGGGACGGCTTATCGGTTCTTC. Residues: CASSPGTAYRFF.

This clonotype was detected only a few times. This rearrangement joins TRBV15 to TRBJ2-5; TRBD1 matches 12 bases. V shed 4 bases, J shed 3 bases, and the junction held 3 bases outside the gene matches. CDR1 and CDR2 (germline): LNHNV, YYDKDF (reference sequence). This CDR3 has 15 amino acids. The CDR3 DNA reads TGTGCCACCAGCACGGGACAGGGGGCTAAAGAGACCCAGTACTTC. Amino acid sequence: CATSTGQGAKETQYF. The full variable domain, completed using reference TRBV15 and TRBJ2-5, is DAMVIQNPRYQVTQFGKPVTLSCSQTLNHNVMYWYQQKSSQAPKLLFHYYDKDFNNEADTPDNFQSRRPNTSFCFLDIRSPGLGDTAMYLCATSTGQGAKETQYFGPGTRLLVL.

V usage is TRBV6-1 and J usage is TRBJ1-4; D unresolved. The V gene lost 10 bases and the J gene lost 3 bases, with 15 bases spanning the gap. The CDR3 loop spans 14 amino acids. Germline V gene sequence: CDR1 MNHNS, CDR2 SASEGT. This CDR3 reads CATKWAQSNEKLFF. The CDR3, as DNA: TGTGCCACGAAATGGGCTCAGTCTAATGAAAAACTGTTTTTT.

This chain connects TRBV10-3 to TRBJ2-1; D unresolved. There are 13 residues in the CDR3. Trimming took off 3 bases at V and 4 bases at J, with 7 bases between the two ends. The germline CDR1 and CDR2 sequences are ENHRY and SYGVKD. The CDR3 region is CAISDFLYNEQFF. CDR3 nucleotides: TGTGCCATCAGTGACTTTCTGTACAATGAGCAGTTCTTC.